This T cell receptor (beta chain) was captured by sequencing in a study of blood T cell repertoires in COVID-19. Study-wide context: Acute-phase and convalescent COVID-19 samples originated in the United States, Italy and Spain. In each case, the material was cDNA or gDNA derived from T cells, B-cell-depleted T cells, or PBMCs.

CDR3 size: 14 residues. Germline V gene lookup returns CDR1 MNHNS and CDR2 SASEGT. V lost 3 bases, J lost 11 bases, and 9 bases stayed unmatched. Study processing details: It was from reference gene primer amplification that nucleated cell counts were estimated. The assay was immunoSEQ multiplex PCR, and TCRdb's table has in-frame clones only and misses some. V, J and clone size derive from that table, while D and trimming were established from the DNA sequence. The sample has a few hundred thousand clones, around 88% seen once. The chain combines TRBV6-1 with TRBJ2-3; 9 bases fit TRBD2. This receptor was taken from a man older than 75 with acute or convalescent COVID-19. Sequenced input: peripheral blood. This CDR3 is CASSESGGYPRQYF. The CDR3 DNA is TGTGCCAGCAGTGAGAGCGGGGGGTACCCAAGGCAGTATTTT.